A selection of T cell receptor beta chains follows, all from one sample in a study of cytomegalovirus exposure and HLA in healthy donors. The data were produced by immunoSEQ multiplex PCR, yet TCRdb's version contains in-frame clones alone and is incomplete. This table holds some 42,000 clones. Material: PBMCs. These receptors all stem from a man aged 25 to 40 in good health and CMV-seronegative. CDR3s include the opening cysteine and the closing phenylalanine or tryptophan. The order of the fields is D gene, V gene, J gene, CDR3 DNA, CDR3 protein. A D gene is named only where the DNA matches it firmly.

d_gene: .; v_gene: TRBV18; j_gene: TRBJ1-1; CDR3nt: TGTGCCAGCTCACCATCCTCCGGGAACACTGAAGCTTTCTTT; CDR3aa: CASSPSSGNTEAFF
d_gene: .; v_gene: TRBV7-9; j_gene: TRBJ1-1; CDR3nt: TGTGCCAGCAGCTCTGGGAGGGGGAACGGGATGAACACTGAAGCTTTCTTT; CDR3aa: CASSSGRGNGMNTEAFF
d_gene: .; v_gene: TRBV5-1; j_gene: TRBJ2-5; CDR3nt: TGCGCCAGCAGCGGGGGACAACTAGAGACCCAGTACTTC; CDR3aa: CASSGGQLETQYF
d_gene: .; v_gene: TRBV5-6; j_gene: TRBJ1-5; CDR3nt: TGTGCCAGCAGCTTGGATCCTGGCCAGCCCCAGCATTTT; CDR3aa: CASSLDPGQPQHF
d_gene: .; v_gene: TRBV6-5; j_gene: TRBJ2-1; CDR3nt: TGTGCCAGCAGTTACGGAGGGTACAATGAGCAGTTCTTC; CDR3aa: CASSYGGYNEQFF
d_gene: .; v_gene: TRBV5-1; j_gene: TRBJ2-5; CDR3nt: TGCGCCAGCAGCTTGGCCGAAGCGGAGACCCAGTACTTC; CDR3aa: CASSLAEAETQYF
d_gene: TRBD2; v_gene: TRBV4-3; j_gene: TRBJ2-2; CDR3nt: TGCGCCAGCAGCCAGGCTACTAGCGGGAGGACGAACACCGGGGAGCTGTTTTTT; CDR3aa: CASSQATSGRTNTGELFF
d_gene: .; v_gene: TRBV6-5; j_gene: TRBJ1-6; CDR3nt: TGTGCCAGCAGTGACAGGCCGGAAGGTTCACCCCTCCACTTT; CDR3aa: CASSDRPEGSPLHF
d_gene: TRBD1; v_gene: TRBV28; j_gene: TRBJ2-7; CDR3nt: TGTGCCAGCAGTTTCCCGGACAGGGGGAAGTACGAGCAGTACTTC; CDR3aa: CASSFPDRGKYEQYF
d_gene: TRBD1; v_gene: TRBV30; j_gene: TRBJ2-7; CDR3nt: TGTGCCTGGTCTCCCGGGACAGGGGTCCACGAGCAGTACTTC; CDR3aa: CAWSPGTGVHEQYF
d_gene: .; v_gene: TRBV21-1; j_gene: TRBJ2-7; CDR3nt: TGTGCCAGCAGCAAAGAGGCTAGCGGGAGCAAAGGTAGGAACGAGCAGTACTTC; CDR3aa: CASSKEASGSKGRNEQYF
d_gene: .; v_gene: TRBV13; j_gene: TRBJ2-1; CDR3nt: TGTGCCAGCAGCCCCCGGGGGACTCAAAATGAGCAGTTCTTC; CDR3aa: CASSPRGTQNEQFF
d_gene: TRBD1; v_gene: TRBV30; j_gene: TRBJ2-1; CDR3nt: TGTGCCTGGAGAATGGTAGGGGGCGGCAATGAGCAGTTCTTC; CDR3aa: CAWRMVGGGNEQFF
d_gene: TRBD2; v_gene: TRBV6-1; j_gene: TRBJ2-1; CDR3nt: TGTGCCAGCAGTGAGAGGCTAGCGGATGACAATGAGCAGTTCTTC; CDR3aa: CASSERLADDNEQFF
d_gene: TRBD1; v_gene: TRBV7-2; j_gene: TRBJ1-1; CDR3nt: TGTGCCAGCAGCCTCGACAGGGGGCGGAACACTGAAGCTTTCTTT; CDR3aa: CASSLDRGRNTEAFF
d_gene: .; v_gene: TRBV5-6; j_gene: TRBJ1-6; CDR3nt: TGTGCCAGCAGCAATAGACAGGCGAATTCACCCCTCCACTTT; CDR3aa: CASSNRQANSPLHF
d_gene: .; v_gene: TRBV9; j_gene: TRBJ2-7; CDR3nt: TGTGCCAGCAGCGTAGGGATGGGTTCTAGCTCCTACGAGCAGTACTTC; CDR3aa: CASSVGMGSSSYEQYF
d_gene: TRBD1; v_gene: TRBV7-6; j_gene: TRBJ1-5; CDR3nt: TGTGCCAGCAGCTTAGGGACAGGGGACGATCAGCCCCAGCATTTT; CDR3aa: CASSLGTGDDQPQHF
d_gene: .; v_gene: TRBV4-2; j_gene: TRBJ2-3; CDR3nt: TGTGCCAGCAGCCAAGATGGGTTAGTCGGGATTAGCACAGATACGCAGTATTTT; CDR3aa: CASSQDGLVGISTDTQYF
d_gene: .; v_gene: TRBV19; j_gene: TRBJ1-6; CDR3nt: TGTGCCAGTAGTATTTCCGACAGGAATTCACCCCTCCACTTT; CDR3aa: CASSISDRNSPLHF
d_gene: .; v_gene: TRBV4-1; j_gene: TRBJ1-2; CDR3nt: TGCGCCAGCAGCCAAGACCGTGGGGGGGCCCTCGGCTACACCTTC; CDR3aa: CASSQDRGGALGYTF
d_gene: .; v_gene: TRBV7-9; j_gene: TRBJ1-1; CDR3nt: TGTGCCACTAAACTCTCGGAGTTAGCTTTCTTT; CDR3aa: CATKLSELAFF
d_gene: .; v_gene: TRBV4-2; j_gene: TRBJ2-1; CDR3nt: TGTGCCAGCAGCCCCCAACAAGCGCTAATCAATGAGCAGTTCTTC; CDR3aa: CASSPQQALINEQFF
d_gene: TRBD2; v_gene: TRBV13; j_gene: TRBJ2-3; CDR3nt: TGTGCCAGCAGCTTAGTGTCCCCGAGACTAGCGGGAGGAGGCACAGATACGCAGTATTTT; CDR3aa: CASSLVSPRLAGGGTDTQYF
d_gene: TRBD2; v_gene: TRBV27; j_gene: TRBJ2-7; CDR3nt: TGTGCCAGCAGTCCCCATGTTGGCGGGAGTCTCTACGAGCAGTACTTC; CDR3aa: CASSPHVGGSLYEQYF
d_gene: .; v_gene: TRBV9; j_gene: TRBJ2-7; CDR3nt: TGTGCCAGCAGCCCCCCCGAAAGGGGGATTTACGAGCAGTACTTC; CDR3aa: CASSPPERGIYEQYF
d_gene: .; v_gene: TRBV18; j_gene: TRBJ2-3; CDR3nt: TGTGCCAGCTCACCACGGGCAGGCGTCCCAAGCACAGATACGCAGTATTTT; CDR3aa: CASSPRAGVPSTDTQYF
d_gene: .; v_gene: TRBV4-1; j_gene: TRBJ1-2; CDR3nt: TGCGCCAGCAGACTGTCGGAGTACTATGGCTACACCTTC; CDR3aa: CASRLSEYYGYTF
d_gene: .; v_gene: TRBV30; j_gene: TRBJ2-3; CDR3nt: TGTGCTTGCTTACAGGCTTACACAGATACGCAGTATTTT; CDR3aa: CACLQAYTDTQYF
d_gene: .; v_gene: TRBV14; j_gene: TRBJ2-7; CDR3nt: TGTGCCAGCAGCCGGCCGGTTGGGTCCGGTGAGGGGGACGAGCAGTACTTC; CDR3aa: CASSRPVGSGEGDEQYF
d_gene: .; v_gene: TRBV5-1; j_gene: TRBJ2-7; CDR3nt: TGCGCCAGCAGCTTATACTACGAGCAGTACTTC; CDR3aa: CASSLYYEQYF
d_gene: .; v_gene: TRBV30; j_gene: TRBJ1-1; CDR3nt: TGTGCCTGGAGTCTGCAGGGTAAGCTGGAGAACACTGAAGCTTTCTTT; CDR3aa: CAWSLQGKLENTEAFF
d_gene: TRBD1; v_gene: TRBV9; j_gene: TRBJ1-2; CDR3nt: TGTGCCAGCAGCGTCCTCACAGGGGGGCTGGGCTATGGCTACACCTTC; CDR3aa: CASSVLTGGLGYGYTF
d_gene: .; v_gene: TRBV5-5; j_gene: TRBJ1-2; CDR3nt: TGTGCCAGCAGCTCGTACAGGGTCGACTATGGCTACACCTTC; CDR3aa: CASSSYRVDYGYTF
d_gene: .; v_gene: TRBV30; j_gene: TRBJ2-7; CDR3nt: TGTGCCTGGGGACAGTTAGTCGAGCAGTACTTC; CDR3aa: CAWGQLVEQYF
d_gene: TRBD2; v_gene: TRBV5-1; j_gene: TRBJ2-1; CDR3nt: TGCGCCAGCAGCTTGGACCTAACTAGCGGGAACTACAATGAGCAGTTCTTC; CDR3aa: CASSLDLTSGNYNEQFF
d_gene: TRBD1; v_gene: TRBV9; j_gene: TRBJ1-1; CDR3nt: TGTGCCAGCAGCGGACAGGGTCAGAACACTGAAGCTTTCTTT; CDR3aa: CASSGQGQNTEAFF
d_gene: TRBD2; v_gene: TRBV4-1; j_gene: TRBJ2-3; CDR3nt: TGCGCCAGCAGCCAAGAACTAGCGGGTGCAGATACGCAGTATTTT; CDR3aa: CASSQELAGADTQYF
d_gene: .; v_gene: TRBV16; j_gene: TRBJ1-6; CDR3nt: TGTGCCAGCAGCCAATCCCTCTATAATTCACCCCTCCACTTT; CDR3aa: CASSQSLYNSPLHF
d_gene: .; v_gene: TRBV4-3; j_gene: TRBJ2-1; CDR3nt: TGCGCCAGCAGCCAAGGGCTAGCCAACTACAATGAGCAGTTCTTC; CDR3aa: CASSQGLANYNEQFF
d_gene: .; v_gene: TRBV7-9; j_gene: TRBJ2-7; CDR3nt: TGTGCCAGCAGCTCGGCCGCGGTTTGGGAGCAGTACTTC; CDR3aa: CASSSAAVWEQYF
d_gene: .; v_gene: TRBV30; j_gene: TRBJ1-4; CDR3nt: TGTGCCTGGAGAGCAGGGCTTAATGAAAAACTGTTTTTT; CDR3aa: CAWRAGLNEKLFF
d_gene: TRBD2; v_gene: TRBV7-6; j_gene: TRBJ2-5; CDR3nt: TGTGCCGGCGAAGGAGGGACTAGCGGGAGAATCGGGCAAGAGACCCAGTACTTC; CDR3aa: CAGEGGTSGRIGQETQYF
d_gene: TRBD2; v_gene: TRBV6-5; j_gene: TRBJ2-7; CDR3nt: TGTGCCAGCAGTTACGGGTGGCTAGCGGGAATCTACGAGCAGTACTTC; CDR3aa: CASSYGWLAGIYEQYF
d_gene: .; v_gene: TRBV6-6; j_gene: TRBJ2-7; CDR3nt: TGTGCCAGCAGTTACGCCTTGACAGAGACCCCCTACGAGCAGTACTTC; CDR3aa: CASSYALTETPYEQYF
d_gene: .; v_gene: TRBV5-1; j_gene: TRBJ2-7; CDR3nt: TGCGCCAGCAGCTTGGAGGGGTCAGGGATTGGCGAGCAGTACTTC; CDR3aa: CASSLEGSGIGEQYF
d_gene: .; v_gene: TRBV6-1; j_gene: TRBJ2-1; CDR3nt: TGTGCCAGCAGTGCTATCACTAGCTGGGACAATGAGCAGTTCTTC; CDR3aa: CASSAITSWDNEQFF
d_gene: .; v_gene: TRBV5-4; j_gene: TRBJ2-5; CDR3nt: TGTGCCAGCAGCATCCAGCAAGAGACCCAGTACTTC; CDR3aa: CASSIQQETQYF
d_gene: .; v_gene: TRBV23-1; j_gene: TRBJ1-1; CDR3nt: TGCGCCAGCAGTCAACCAGATAAAGCTTTCTTT; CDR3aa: CASSQPDKAFF
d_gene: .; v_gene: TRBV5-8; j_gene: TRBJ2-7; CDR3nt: TGTGCCAGCAGCTTGGGGCAGGGGAGCCACGAGCAGTACTTC; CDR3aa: CASSLGQGSHEQYF
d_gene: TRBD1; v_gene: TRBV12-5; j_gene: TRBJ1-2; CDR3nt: TGTGCTAGTGGTTTGGTACAGGGACAGGGAGTACATGGCTACACCTTC; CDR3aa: CASGLVQGQGVHGYTF
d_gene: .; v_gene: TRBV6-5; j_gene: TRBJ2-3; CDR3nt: TGTGCCAGTAACCCCCTCGGGTCCCTCTACGTTACGCAGTATTTT; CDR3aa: CASNPLGSLYVTQYF
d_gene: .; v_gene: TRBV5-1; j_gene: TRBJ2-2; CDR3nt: TGCGCCAGCAGCTTGTCCCTAGACCTAAACACCGGGGAGCTGTTTTTT; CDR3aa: CASSLSLDLNTGELFF